These 26 T cell receptor beta chains originate from one sample sequenced in a study of vaccination and CD4 T cells after COVID-19. At the Johns Hopkins FTIC core, DNA taken from cultured CD4+ T cells was sequenced by way of the Oncomine TCR Beta short-read assay. TCRdb re-analysed the PCR reads in MiXCR, keeping a single row per CDR3 protein. The profile covers tens of thousands of distinct CDR3 sequences, with approximately 29% appearing a single time and over 10% taken by the ten largest. Antigen specificity for these receptors is unknown. Specified time point: late sampling 161 to 241 days after vaccination in a few convalescent patients. Sample treatment: roughly 10-day PBMC culture with coronavirus spike peptide pools or control peptides (ViraFEST assay). Sequencing used CD4+ T cells from blood, cultured in vitro, obtained about 7 months after SARS-CoV-2 vaccination. The receptors shown here come from a human donor who had recovered from COVID-19.

By its share, this clonotype is medium-sized (0.01 to 0.1%). V gene TRBV20-1 combines with J gene TRBJ1-6; the D gene is possibly TRBD1 (6 bases). This CDR3 has 14 amino acids. The germline V gene has CDR1 DFQATT and CDR2 SNEGSKA (reference sequence). V gave up 3 bases and J gave up 10 bases, with 16 bases separating them. The CDR3 spells CSARDTRGQSPLHF. CDR3 sequence (DNA): TGCAGTGCTAGGGACACGCGGGGGCAGTCACCCCTCCACTTT.

The V and J genes are TRBV7-2 and TRBJ2-5, with TRBD2 matching 14 bases. Per the germline V gene, CDR1 is SGHTA and CDR2 is FQGNSA. The CDR3 runs to 15 residues. J lost 5 bases, V lost 5 bases, and 4 bases had no gene match. The CDR3 sequence: CASSAWTSGGETQYF. CDR3 bases: TGTGCCAGCAGCGCCTGGACTAGCGGGGGGGAGACCCAGTACTTC.

This clonotype was detected only a few times. V and J are TRBV12-3 or TRBV12-4 and TRBJ1-6; 7 bases agree with TRBD1. V gave up 5 bases and J gave up 4 bases; unmatched junction bases: 11. This CDR3 comprises 17 residues. The CDR3 coding sequence is TGTGCCAGCAGTGCCCAGGGGGTTAAGGGATATAATTCACCCCTCCACTTT. Encoded protein: CASSAQGVKGYNSPLHF.

The table lists this clonotype with a few counts. V gene TRBV7-6 combines with J gene TRBJ1-1; D is ambiguous. The CDR3 sequence is 13 residues long. The V gene's germline CDR1 is SGHVS and CDR2 FNYEAQ. The V end lost 1 base, the J end lost 3 bases, and 6 bases lay between the germline ends. CDR3 protein: CASSLGSYTEAFF. CDR3 nucleotides: TGTGCCAGCAGCTTAGGGAGCTACACTGAAGCTTTCTTT. The full variable domain, completed using reference TRBV7-6 and TRBJ1-1, is GAGVSQSPRYKVTKRGQDVALRCDPISGHVSLYWYRQALGQGPEFLTYFNYEAQQDKSGLPNDRFSAERPEGSISTLTIQRTEQRDSAMYRCASSLGSYTEAFFGQGTRLTVV.

This clonotype turned up a few times. The CDR3 DNA is TGTGCCAGCAGCTTGCTCACTAGTGCCCAGTACTTC. As protein: CASSLLTSAQYF. This chain connects TRBV5-6 to TRBJ2-5, with TRBD2 as a possible D gene (5 bases). The CDR3 is 12 residues long. The germline V gene encodes CDR1 SGHDT and CDR2 YYEEEE. V was shortened by 1 base and J by 9 bases, with 10 bases between the two germline ends.

The genes are TRBV11-3 and TRBJ2-7, with TRBD1 identical over 9 bases. The CDR3 is 13 amino acids. Losses at the gene ends were 6 bases for V and 6 bases for J; bases not matched to a gene: 6. The germline V gene encodes CDR1 SGHNT and CDR2 YENEEA. The CDR3 sequence is CASSYRGPSEQYF. In nucleotides, the CDR3 is TGTGCCAGCAGTTACAGGGGGCCGTCCGAGCAGTACTTC.

This clonotype has only a few counts. The CDR3 here is CASSGTATTEQYF. DNA of the CDR3: TGTGCCAGTAGTGGGACAGCAACAACCGAGCAGTACTTC. The rearrangement links TRBV19 to TRBJ2-7; 7 bases align to TRBD1. This CDR3 region has 13 residues. V trimming: 5 bases; J trimming: 6 bases; junction bases outside the gene matches: 7. Germline CDR1 is LNHDA and CDR2 is SQIVND (reference sequence).

This clonotype was picked up a small number of times. The rearrangement joins TRBV4-1 to TRBJ1-5; tentative D call: TRBD1 (5 bases). Germline-derived CDR1 and CDR2 are MGHRA and YSYEKL. This CDR3 has 19 amino acids. Trimming shortened V by 3 bases and J by 1 base, and 22 bases separated the two germline ends. The chain's CDR3 is CASSQVWLRGRKSNQPQHF. DNA for the CDR3: TGCGCCAGCAGCCAGGTCTGGCTTCGGGGGAGGAAGAGCAATCAGCCCCAGCATTTT.

The V gene is TRBV15, the J gene TRBJ2-7, with a tentative D call TRBD2 (6 bases). The CDR3 totals 15 residues. The V gene's germline CDR1 is LNHNV and CDR2 YYDKDF (reference sequence). Trimming removed 4 bases from V and 6 bases from J, with 19 bases in between. The CDR3 bases are TGTGCCACCAGCACATCCGGGGGTGGGGTACGCGAGCAGTACTTC. Protein product: CATSTSGGGVREQYF.

Only a few counts were recorded for this clonotype. CDR3 amino acids: CSAQGQAKTYEQYF. CDR3 nucleotides: TGCAGTGCTCAGGGACAGGCGAAAACCTACGAGCAGTACTTC. The V call is TRBV20-1, the J call TRBJ2-7; 8 bases fit TRBD1. Losses at the gene ends were 5 bases for V and 2 bases for J; bases not matched to a gene: 8. Germline V gene data show CDR1 as DFQATT and CDR2 as SNEGSKA (reference sequence). There are 14 residues in the CDR3.

The CDR3 region has the DNA TGCAGTGCTAGCGCCGAGGGGGCTGGAAACACCATATATTTT. Protein product: CSASAEGAGNTIYF. The chain employs TRBV20-1 and TRBJ1-3; weak D call: TRBD1 (6 bases). The germline gives CDR1 DFQATT, CDR2 SNEGSKA (reference sequence). Trimming took 3 bases from V and 2 from J, leaving 11 bases between them. There are 14 residues in the CDR3.

This clonotype was recorded a few times. The chain employs TRBV7-3 and TRBJ2-1, with D tentatively TRBD1 or TRBD2 (6 bases each). V lost 5 bases and J 8 bases, leaving 13 bases between the germline ends. This CDR3 has 13 amino acids. CDR1 is SGHTA and CDR2 is FQGTGA in the germline V gene. The CDR3 loop reads CASSGGPRDEQFF. For the CDR3, the DNA is TGTGCCAGCAGCGGGGGGCCCCGGGATGAGCAGTTCTTC.

This sequence joins TRBV20-1 and TRBJ1-2, with D uncertain. CDR1 and CDR2 from the germline V gene are DFQATT and SNEGSKA (reference sequence). CDR3 size: 11 residues. Between the trimmed V and J ends, which lost 5 bases and 4 bases, there was a span of 8 bases. The CDR3 nucleotides read TGCAGTGCTTGGACCCGCTATGGCTACACCTTC. This translates into CSAWTRYGYTF.

The chain couples TRBV7-2 to TRBJ2-5; maybe TRBD1 (6 bases). CDR1 and CDR2 from the germline V gene are SGHTA and FQGNSA. The CDR3 sequence is 14 residues long. The ends were cut back, 5 bases at V and 1 base at J, with 11 bases in the middle. The CDR3 nucleotides are TGTGCCAGCAGCCCTGGACAGCCCCAAGAGACCCAGTACTTC. This gives the protein CASSPGQPQETQYF. Full variable domain (outside the CDR3, taken from reference TRBV7-2 and TRBJ2-5): GAGVSQSPSNKVTEKGKDVELRCDPISGHTALYWYRQSLGQGLEFLIYFQGNSAPDKSGLPSDRFSAERTGGSVSTLTIQRTQQEDSAVYLCASSPGQPQETQYFGPGTRLLVL.

The rearrangement links TRBV6-1 to TRBJ1-2; D is perhaps TRBD1 (6 bases). The CDR3 spans 15 residues. Trimming took 4 bases from V and 7 from J, leaving 19 bases between them. The V gene's germline CDR1 is MNHNS and CDR2 SASEGT. The chain's CDR3 is CASSANRVLQFGYTF. CDR3 sequence (DNA): TGTGCCAGCAGTGCCAACAGGGTGTTGCAATTTGGCTACACCTTC.

In its sample, this clonotype was seen a few times. The CDR3 sequence is CASSSPFTGELFF. The CDR3 nucleotides are TGTGCCAGCAGTTCCCCCTTCACCGGGGAGCTGTTTTTT. This chain uses TRBV6-2 or TRBV6-3 with TRBJ2-2, with D hard to call. Between the trimmed V and J ends, which lost 4 bases and 4 bases, there was a span of 7 bases. The CDR3 totals 13 residues. Germline V CDR1 and CDR2: MNHEY, SVGEGT.

The rearrangement uses TRBV7-2 and TRBJ1-2; no definite D call. Germline CDR1 SGHTA, CDR2 FQGNSA. The germline V and J ends were trimmed by 4 bases and 4 bases, with 10 bases remaining between them. This CDR3 is built from 13 residues. CDR3 sequence reads: CASSSVALYGYTF. The CDR3 coding sequence is TGTGCCAGCAGCTCCGTGGCGCTCTATGGCTACACCTTC.

The rearrangement joins TRBV12-5 to TRBJ2-7; 9 nucleotides match TRBD1. The J segment lost 5 bases and the V segment lost 5 bases, leaving 7 bases of the junction unmatched. The CDR3 spans 14 residues. The germline V gene has CDR1 LGHNT and CDR2 FRNRAP. Here the CDR3 DNA reads TGTGCTAGTGGTGCTGGGGACAGGGACCACGAGCAGTACTTC. As protein: CASGAGDRDHEQYF.

The V and J genes are TRBV29-1 and TRBJ2-3; D uncertain. This CDR3 has 11 amino acids. V was clipped by 4 bases and J by 4 bases, with 6 bases between them. Germline CDR1 and CDR2: SQVTM and ANQGSEA. CDR3 bases: TGCAGCGTTGCCCGGCCAGATACGCAGTATTTT. It codes for CSVARPDTQYF.

This sequence joins TRBV6-1 and TRBJ1-2, with D perhaps matching TRBD1 (5 bases). The CDR3 is 14 amino acids. Looked up from germline, CDR1 is MNHNS and CDR2 is SASEGT. V lost 8 bases and J lost 2, with 15 bases in between. CDR3 protein: CASVSLGLNYGYTF. For the CDR3, the DNA is TGTGCCAGCGTTTCTCTGGGGCTGAACTATGGCTACACCTTC.

V usage is TRBV20-1 and J usage is TRBJ2-1, with 8 bases fitting TRBD1. The CDR3 covers 14 residues. CDR1 and CDR2 (germline): DFQATT, SNEGSKA (reference sequence). J was trimmed by 12 bases and V by 0 bases; bases with no gene match: 10. The CDR3 loop reads CSAREETGAKGQFF. The DNA for the CDR3 is TGCAGTGCTAGAGAGGAGACAGGGGCGAAGGGGCAGTTCTTC.

The table lists this clonotype with a few counts. V gene TRBV27 combines with J gene TRBJ2-7, with D perhaps given as TRBD1 or TRBD2 (6 bases each). Trimming cost V 6 bases and J 4 bases, with 19 bases left between them. Germline CDR1 and CDR2: MNHEY and SMNVEV (reference sequence). CDR3 length: 15 amino acids. The CDR3 region has the DNA TGTGCCAGCAGCCCGGGGGCCCGGTCCCTATACGAGCAGTACTTC. Amino acids: CASSPGARSLYEQYF.

This chain connects TRBV10-1 to TRBJ2-2, with 7 bases that match TRBD1. J lost 4 bases, V lost 2 bases, and 13 bases had no gene match. CDR1 is WNHNN, CDR2 SYGVQD, per germline (reference sequence). This CDR3 contains 18 residues. The CDR3 DNA reads TGCGCCAGCAGTGAGCTAAACCCCCAGGGGGTCGGCACCGGGGAGCTGTTTTTT. It specifies CASSELNPQGVGTGELFF.

A note on this clonotype: A much larger clone differs by one base, so this may be a read error. The rearrangement uses TRBV20-1 and TRBJ2-7; TRBD1 is a possible D gene (5 bases). V was trimmed by 1 base and J by 5 bases, leaving 12 bases between them. This CDR3 has 13 amino acids. CDR1 and CDR2 from the germline V gene are DFQATT and SNEGSKA (reference sequence). CDR3 bases: TGCAGTGCTAGAGGCGACAGCTTCGACGAGCAGTACTTC. This gives the protein CSARGDSFDEQYF.

This clonotype was counted only a few times. The chain has TRBV6-1 and TRBJ1-5; D not resolved. Trimming took 5 bases from V and 0 from J, leaving 14 bases between them. The V gene's germline CDR1 is MNHNS and CDR2 SASEGT. The CDR3 is 16 residues long. The CDR3 loop is CASSNKGGPSNQPQHF. DNA for the CDR3: TGTGCCAGCAGTAACAAAGGAGGGCCTAGCAATCAGCCCCAGCATTTT.

The chain is built from TRBV20-1 and TRBJ1-3; 8 nucleotides align to TRBD1. Losses at the gene ends were 6 bases for V and 8 bases for J; bases not matched to a gene: 12. This CDR3 spans 14 amino acids. Germline-derived CDR1 and CDR2 are DFQATT and SNEGSKA (reference sequence). The CDR3 sequence is CSAQRTGLLDTIYF. The DNA of the CDR3 is TGCAGTGCGCAAAGGACAGGGTTATTGGACACCATATATTTT.